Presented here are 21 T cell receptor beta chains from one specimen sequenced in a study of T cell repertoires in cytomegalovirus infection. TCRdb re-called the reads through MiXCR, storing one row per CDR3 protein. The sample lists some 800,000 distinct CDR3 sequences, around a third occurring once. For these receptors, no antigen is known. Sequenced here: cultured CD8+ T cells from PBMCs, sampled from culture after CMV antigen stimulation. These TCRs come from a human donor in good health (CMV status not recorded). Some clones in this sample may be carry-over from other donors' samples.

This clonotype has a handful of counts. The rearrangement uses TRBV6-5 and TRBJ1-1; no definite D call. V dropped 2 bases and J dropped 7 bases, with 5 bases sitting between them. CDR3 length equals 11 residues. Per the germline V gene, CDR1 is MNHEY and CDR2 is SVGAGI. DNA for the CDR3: TGTGCCAGCAGTTACCGACTTGAAGCTTTCTTT. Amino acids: CASSYRLEAFF.

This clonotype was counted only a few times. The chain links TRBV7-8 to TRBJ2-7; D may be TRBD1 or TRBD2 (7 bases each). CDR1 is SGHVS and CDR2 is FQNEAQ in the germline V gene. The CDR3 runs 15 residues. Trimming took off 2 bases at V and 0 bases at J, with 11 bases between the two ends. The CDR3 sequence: CASSLSGGASYEQYF. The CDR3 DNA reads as TGTGCCAGCAGCTTATCAGGGGGGGCCTCCTACGAGCAGTACTTC.

CDR3 loop: CASSGRTGSAYNEQFF. The DNA for the CDR3 is TGTGCCAGCAGCGGACGGACAGGATCCGCCTACAATGAGCAGTTCTTC. The chain is built from TRBV9 and TRBJ2-1; 7 bases agree with TRBD1. The length of the CDR3 is 16 residues. Germline CDR1 is SGDLS and CDR2 is YYNGEE. Trimming cost V 3 bases and J 2 bases; bases outside gene matches: 8.

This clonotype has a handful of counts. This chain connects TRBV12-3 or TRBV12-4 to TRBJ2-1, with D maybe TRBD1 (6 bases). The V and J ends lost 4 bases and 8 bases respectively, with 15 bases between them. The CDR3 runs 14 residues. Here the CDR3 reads CASSWGHQVYEQFF. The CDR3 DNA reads TGTGCCAGCAGTTGGGGGCATCAGGTTTATGAGCAGTTCTTC.

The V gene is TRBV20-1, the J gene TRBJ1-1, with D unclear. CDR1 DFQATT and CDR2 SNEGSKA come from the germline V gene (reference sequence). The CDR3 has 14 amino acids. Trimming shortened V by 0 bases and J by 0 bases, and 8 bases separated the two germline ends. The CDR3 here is CSARDDTLNTEAFF. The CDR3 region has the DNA TGCAGTGCTAGAGATGACACCTTGAACACTGAAGCTTTCTTT.

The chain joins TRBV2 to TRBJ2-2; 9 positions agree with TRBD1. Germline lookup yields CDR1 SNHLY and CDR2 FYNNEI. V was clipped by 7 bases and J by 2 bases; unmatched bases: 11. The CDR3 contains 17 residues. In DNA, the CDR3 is TGTGCCAGCAATCAACTAAAGGGACAGGGTAACACCGGGGAGCTGTTTTTT. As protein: CASNQLKGQGNTGELFF.

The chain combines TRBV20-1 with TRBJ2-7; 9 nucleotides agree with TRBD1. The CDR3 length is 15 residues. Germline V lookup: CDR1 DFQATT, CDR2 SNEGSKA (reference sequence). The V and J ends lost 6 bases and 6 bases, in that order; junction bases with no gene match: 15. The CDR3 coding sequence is TGCAGTGCGCTCGACGGGACAGGGTTATTTTTCGAGCAGTACTTC. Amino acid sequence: CSALDGTGLFFEQYF.

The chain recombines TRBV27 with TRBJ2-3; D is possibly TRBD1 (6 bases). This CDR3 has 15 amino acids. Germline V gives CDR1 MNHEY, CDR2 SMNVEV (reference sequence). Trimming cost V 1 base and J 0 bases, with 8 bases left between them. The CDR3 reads CASSLYTGSTDTQYF. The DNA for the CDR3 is TGTGCCAGCAGTTTATACACAGGGAGCACAGATACGCAGTATTTT.

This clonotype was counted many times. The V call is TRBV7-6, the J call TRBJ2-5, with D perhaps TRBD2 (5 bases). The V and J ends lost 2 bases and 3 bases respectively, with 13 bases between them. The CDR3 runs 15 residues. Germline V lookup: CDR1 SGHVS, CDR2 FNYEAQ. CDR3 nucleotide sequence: TGTGCCAGCAGCTTATGGCTGGGAGTGGAAGAGACCCAGTACTTC. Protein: CASSLWLGVEETQYF.

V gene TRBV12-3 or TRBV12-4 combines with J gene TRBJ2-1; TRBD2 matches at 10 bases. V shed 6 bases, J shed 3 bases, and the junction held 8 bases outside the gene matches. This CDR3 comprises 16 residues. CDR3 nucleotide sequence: TGTGCCAGCAGCACTGTACTAGCGGGGATCTACAATGAGCAGTTCTTC. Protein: CASSTVLAGIYNEQFF.

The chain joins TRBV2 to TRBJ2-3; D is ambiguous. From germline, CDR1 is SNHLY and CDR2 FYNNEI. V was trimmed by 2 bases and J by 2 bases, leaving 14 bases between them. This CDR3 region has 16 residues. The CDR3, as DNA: TGTGCCAGCAGTGAATTTTCAGGATCTTTCACAGATACGCAGTATTTT. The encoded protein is CASSEFSGSFTDTQYF. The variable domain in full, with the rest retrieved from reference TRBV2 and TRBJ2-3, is EPEVTQTPSHQVTQMGQEVILRCVPISNHLYFYWYRQILGQKVEFLVSFYNNEISEKSEIFDDQFSVERPDGSNFTLKIRSTKLEDSAMYFCASSEFSGSFTDTQYFGPGTRLTVL.

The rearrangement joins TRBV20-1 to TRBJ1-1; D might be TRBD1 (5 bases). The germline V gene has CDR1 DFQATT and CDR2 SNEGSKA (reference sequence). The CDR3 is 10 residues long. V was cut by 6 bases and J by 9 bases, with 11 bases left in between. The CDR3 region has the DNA TGCAGTGCCATTCGGGGGAAAGCTTTCTTT. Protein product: CSAIRGKAFF.

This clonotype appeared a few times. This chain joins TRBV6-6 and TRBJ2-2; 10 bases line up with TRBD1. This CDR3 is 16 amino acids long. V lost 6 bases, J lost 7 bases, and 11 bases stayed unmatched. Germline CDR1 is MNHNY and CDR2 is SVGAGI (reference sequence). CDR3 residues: CASRLAPGTGVGELFF. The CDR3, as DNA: TGTGCCAGCAGACTAGCCCCCGGGACAGGGGTCGGGGAGCTGTTTTTT.

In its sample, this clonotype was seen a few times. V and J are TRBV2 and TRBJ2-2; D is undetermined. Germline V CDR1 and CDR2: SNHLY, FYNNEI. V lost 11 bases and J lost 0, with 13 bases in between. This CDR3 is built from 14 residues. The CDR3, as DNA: TGTGCCTCTCACCCGGTACCGAACACCGGGGAGCTGTTTTTT. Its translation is CASHPVPNTGELFF. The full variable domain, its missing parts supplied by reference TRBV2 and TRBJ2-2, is EPEVTQTPSHQVTQMGQEVILRCVPISNHLYFYWYRQILGQKVEFLVSFYNNEISEKSEIFDDQFSVERPDGSNFTLKIRSTKLEDSAMYFCASHPVPNTGELFFGEGSRLTVL.

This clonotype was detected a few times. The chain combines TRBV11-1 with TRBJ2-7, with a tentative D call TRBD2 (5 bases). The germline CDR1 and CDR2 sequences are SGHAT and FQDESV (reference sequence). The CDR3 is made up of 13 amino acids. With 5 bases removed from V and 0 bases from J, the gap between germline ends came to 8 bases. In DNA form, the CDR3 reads TGTGCCAGCAGCACCCGGGACTCCTACGAGCAGTACTTC. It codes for CASSTRDSYEQYF.

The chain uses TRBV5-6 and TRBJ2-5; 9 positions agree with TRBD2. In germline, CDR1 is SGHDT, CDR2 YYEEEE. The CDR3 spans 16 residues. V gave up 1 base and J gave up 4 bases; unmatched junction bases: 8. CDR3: CASSLRIAGVSETQYF. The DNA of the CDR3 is TGTGCCAGCAGCTTGAGGATAGCGGGGGTGTCAGAGACCCAGTACTTC.

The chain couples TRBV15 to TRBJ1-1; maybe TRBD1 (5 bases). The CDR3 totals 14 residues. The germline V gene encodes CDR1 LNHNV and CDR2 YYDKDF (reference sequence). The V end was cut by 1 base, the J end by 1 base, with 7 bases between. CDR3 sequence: CATSRVGANTEAFF. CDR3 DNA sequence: TGTGCCACCAGCAGAGTTGGGGCGAACACTGAAGCTTTCTTT.

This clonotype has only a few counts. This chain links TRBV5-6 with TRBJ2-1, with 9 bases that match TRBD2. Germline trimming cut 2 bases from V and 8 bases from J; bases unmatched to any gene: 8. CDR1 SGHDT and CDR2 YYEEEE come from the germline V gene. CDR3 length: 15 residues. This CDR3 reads CASSFGGGGAYEQFF. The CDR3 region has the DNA TGTGCCAGCAGCTTTGGAGGCGGGGGGGCCTATGAGCAGTTCTTC.

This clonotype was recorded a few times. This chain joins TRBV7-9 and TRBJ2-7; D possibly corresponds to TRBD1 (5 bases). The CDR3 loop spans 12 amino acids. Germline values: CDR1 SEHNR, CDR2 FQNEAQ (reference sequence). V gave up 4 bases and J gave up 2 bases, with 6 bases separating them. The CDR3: CASSSQAYEQYF. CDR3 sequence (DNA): TGTGCCAGCAGCTCACAGGCCTACGAGCAGTACTTC.

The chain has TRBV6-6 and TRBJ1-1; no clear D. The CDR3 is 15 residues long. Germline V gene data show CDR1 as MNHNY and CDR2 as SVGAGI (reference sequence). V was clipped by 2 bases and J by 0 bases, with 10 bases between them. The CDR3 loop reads CASSYVAELNTEAFF. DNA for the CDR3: TGTGCCAGCAGTTACGTGGCAGAGCTGAACACTGAAGCTTTCTTT.

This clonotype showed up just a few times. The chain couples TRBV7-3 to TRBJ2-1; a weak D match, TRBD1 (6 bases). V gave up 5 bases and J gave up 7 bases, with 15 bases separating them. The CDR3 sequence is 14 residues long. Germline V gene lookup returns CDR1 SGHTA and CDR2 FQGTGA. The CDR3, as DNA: TGTGCCAGCAGCCTCCCCGGGACAAAAAATGAGCAGTTCTTC. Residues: CASSLPGTKNEQFF.